This TCR beta chain was profiled in a study of T cell responses to AZD1222 COVID-19 vaccine. Regarding the study as a whole: Females outnumbered males among donors, who were mostly white British; clonal diversity was possibly underestimated. Repertoires in all cases were sampled only once the peak T cell response had passed.

The CDR3 loop spans 17 amino acids. Germline assignment: CDR1 SGDLS and CDR2 YYNGEE. V shed 3 bases, J shed 9 bases, and the junction held 14 bases outside the gene matches. Notes on this clone: Its matching antigen is unknown.

Assay: immunoSEQ multiplex PCR; the TCRdb copy retains only in-frame clones and omits some. The table records 95,000 to 150,000 clones, roughly 92% of them present only once. The J gene is TRBJ1-6, the V gene TRBV9; 8 bases match TRBD1. The sample here was peripheral blood, taken on day 0 of AZD1222 vaccination. The source of this sequence is an adult in good health. The chain's CDR3 is CASSDGTGVSHSSPLHF. The CDR3 nucleotides are TGTGCCAGCAGCGACGGGACAGGTGTGTCCCATAGTTCACCCCTCCACTTT.